Listed below are T cell receptor beta chains from one sample, sequenced in a study of cytomegalovirus exposure and HLA in healthy donors. Using immunoSEQ multiplex PCR, the repertoire was profiled, and TCRdb retains in-frame clones only, with some absent. The sample lists about 360,000 clones; roughly 85% were seen once. Sequenced: PBMCs. The receptors here all came from a woman aged 18 to 35 in good health and CMV-seronegative. The CDR3 runs from the conserved cysteine through the conserved F or W. The D gene is left open where the match is weak. Where a row states a size, it is once, few, many or the class of an expanded clone; other rows omit it.

J gene,clone size,D gene,V gene,CDR3 protein,CDR3 DNA
TRBJ2-7,-,-,TRBV10-3,CAITPGGDSSYEQYF,TGTGCCATCACCCCCGGGGGGGACAGTTCCTACGAGCAGTACTTC
TRBJ1-1,-,-,TRBV6-6,CATRTGGTEAFF,TGTGCCACCCGGACCGGGGGCACTGAAGCTTTCTTT
TRBJ1-2,few,TRBD1,TRBV6-1,CASSEALTGFYGYTF,TGTGCCAGCAGTGAAGCCCTGACAGGGTTCTATGGCTACACCTTC
TRBJ1-6,once,-,TRBV6-5,CASSYSSSSYNSPLHF,TGTGCCAGCAGTTACTCGAGTAGCTCCTATAATTCACCCCTCCACTTT
TRBJ1-5,-,-,TRBV6-5,CASSRQGYDNQPQHF,TGTGCCAGCAGCCGTCAGGGGTACGATAATCAGCCCCAGCATTTT
TRBJ1-1,once,-,TRBV15,CATSNLGGTEAFF,TGTGCCACCAGCAATCTGGGGGGTACTGAAGCTTTCTTT
TRBJ1-1,-,TRBD1,TRBV4-2,CASSQVDRGNTEAFF,TGTGCCAGCAGCCAAGTGGACAGGGGGAACACTGAAGCTTTCTTT
TRBJ1-1,-,-,TRBV7-9,CASSLAPREAFF,TGTGCCAGCAGCTTAGCCCCCAGGGAAGCTTTCTTT
TRBJ2-7,-,TRBD2,TRBV5-1,CASSSSGGAYEQYF,TGCGCCAGCAGCTCCAGCGGGGGGGCCTACGAGCAGTACTTC
TRBJ2-7,-,-,TRBV7-2,CASSLGGPGRLRSYEQYF,TGTGCCAGCAGCTTAGGAGGGCCAGGGAGGCTACGCTCCTACGAGCAGTACTTC
TRBJ2-1,-,TRBD1,TRBV6-5,CASSDRGTEFF,TGTGCCAGCAGCGACAGGGGAACGGAGTTCTTC
TRBJ1-3,-,-,TRBV28,CASTGPTASSGNTIYF,TGTGCCAGCACCGGGCCGACAGCCTCCTCTGGAAACACCATATATTTT
TRBJ1-1,-,TRBD1,TRBV2,CASRVTGSGDTEAFF,TGTGCCAGCAGGGTGACAGGGAGTGGGGACACTGAAGCTTTCTTT
TRBJ2-7,-,-,TRBV19,CASSIGLNYEQYF,TGTGCCAGTAGTATAGGACTTAACTACGAGCAGTACTTC
TRBJ2-7,-,TRBD2,TRBV29-1,CSVELAGGHYEQYF,TGCAGCGTGGAACTAGCGGGAGGACACTACGAGCAGTACTTC
TRBJ1-4,few,-,TRBV5-1,CASSPGAENEKLFF,TGCGCCAGCAGCCCAGGGGCGGAGAATGAAAAACTGTTTTTT
TRBJ2-1,-,TRBD2,TRBV6-6,CASSYETSAYNEQFF,TGTGCCAGCAGTTACGAAACTAGCGCGTACAATGAGCAGTTCTTC
TRBJ1-4,-,-,TRBV4-1,CASSRTGFNEKLFF,TGCGCCAGCAGCCGCACAGGGTTTAATGAAAAACTGTTTTTT
TRBJ2-5,-,TRBD1,TRBV5-1,CASSWGQGAFQETQYF,TGCGCCAGCAGCTGGGGACAGGGGGCCTTTCAAGAGACCCAGTACTTC
TRBJ1-2,-,TRBD1,TRBV5-1,CASSGKRQGASNYGYTF,TGCGCCAGCAGCGGGAAAAGACAGGGGGCAAGTAACTATGGCTACACCTTC
TRBJ2-3,-,TRBD2,TRBV29-1,CSGAGLAGESSLFGYTQYF,TGCAGCGGTGCCGGGTTAGCGGGAGAAAGTTCTCTGTTCGGGTATACGCAGTATTTT
TRBJ2-3,once,TRBD2,TRBV6-5,CASRLAGMADTQYF,TGTGCCAGCAGATTAGCGGGGATGGCAGATACGCAGTATTTT